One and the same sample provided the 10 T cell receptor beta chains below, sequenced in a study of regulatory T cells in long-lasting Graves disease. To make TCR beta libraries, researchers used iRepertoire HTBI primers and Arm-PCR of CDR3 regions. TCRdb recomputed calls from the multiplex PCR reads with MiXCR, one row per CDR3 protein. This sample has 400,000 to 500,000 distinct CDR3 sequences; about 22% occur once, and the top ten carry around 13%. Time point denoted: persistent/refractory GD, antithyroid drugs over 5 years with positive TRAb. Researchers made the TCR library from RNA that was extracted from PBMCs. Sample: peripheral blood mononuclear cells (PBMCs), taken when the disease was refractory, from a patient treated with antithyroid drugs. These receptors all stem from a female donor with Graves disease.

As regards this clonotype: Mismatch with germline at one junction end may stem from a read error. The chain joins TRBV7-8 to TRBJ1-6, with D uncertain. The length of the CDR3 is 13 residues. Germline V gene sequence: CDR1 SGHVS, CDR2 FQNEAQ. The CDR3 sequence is CASTFSHNSPLHF. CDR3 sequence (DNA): TGTGCCAGCACTTTCTCCCATAATTCACCCCTCCACTTT.

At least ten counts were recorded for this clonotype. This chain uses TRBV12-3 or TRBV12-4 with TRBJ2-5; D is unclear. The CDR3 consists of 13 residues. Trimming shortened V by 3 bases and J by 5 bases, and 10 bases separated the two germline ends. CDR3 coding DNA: TGTGCCAGCAGTTTTTTTAATTCGGAGACCCAGTACTTC. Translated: CASSFFNSETQYF.

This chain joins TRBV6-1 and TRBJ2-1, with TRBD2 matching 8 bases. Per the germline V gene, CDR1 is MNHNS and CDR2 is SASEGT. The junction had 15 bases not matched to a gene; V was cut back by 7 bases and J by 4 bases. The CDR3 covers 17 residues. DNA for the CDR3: TGTGCCAGCAAACACTTTAGCGGGACTAACACATACAATGAGCAGTTCTTC. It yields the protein CASKHFSGTNTYNEQFF.

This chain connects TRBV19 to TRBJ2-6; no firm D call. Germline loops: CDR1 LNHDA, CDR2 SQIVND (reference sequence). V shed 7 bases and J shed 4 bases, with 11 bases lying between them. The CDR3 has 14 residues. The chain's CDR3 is CASTPRAGANVLTF. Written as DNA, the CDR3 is TGTGCCAGTACCCCCCGGGCCGGGGCCAACGTCCTGACTTTC. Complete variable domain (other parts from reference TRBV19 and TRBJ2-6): DGGITQSPKYLFRKEGQNVTLSCEQNLNHDAMYWYRQDPGQGLRLIYYSQIVNDFQKGDIAEGYSVSREKKESFPLTVTSAQKNPTAFYLCASTPRAGANVLTFGAGSRLTVL.

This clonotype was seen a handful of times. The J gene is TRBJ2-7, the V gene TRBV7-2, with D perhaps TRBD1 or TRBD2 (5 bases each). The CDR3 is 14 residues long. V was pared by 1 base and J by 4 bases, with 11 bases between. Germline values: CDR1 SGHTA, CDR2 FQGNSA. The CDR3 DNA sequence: TGTGCCAGCAGCTTAGGGGGCGCGGGTTACGAGCAGTACTTC. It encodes CASSLGGAGYEQYF.

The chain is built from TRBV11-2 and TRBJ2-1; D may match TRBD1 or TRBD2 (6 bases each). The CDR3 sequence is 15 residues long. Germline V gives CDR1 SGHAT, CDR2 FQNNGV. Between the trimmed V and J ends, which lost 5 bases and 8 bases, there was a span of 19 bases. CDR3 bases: TGTGCCAGCAGCGCTTTCAGGGGTGGAGGGGATGAGCAGTTCTTC. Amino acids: CASSAFRGGGDEQFF.

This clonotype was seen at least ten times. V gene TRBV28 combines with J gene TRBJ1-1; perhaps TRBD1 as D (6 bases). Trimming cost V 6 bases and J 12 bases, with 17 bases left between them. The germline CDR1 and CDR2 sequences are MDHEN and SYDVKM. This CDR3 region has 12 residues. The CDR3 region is CASRTNIGTTFF. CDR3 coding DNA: TGTGCCAGCAGGACAAATATCGGGACAACTTTCTTT.

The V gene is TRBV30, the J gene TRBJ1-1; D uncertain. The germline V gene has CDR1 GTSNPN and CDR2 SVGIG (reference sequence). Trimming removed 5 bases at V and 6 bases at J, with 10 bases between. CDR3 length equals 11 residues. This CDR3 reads CAWGRSAEAFF. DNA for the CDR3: TGTGCCTGGGGTCGAAGTGCTGAAGCTTTCTTT.

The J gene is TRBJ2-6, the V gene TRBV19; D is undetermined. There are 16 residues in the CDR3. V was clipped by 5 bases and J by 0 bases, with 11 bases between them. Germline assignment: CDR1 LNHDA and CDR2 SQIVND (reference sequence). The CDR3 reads CASSLRHISGANVLTF. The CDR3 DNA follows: TGTGCCAGTAGTTTAAGACACATCTCTGGGGCCAACGTCCTGACTTTC.

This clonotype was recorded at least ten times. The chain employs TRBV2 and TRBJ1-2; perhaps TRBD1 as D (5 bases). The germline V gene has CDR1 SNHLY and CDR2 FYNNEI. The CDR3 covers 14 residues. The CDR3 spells CASLLDTSAYGYTF. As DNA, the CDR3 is TGTGCTAGCCTTTTGGACACGTCAGCCTATGGCTACACCTTC.